This entry is about one T cell receptor (beta chain). Its cognate antigen is unknown. The sample originates from a study of tumor-infiltrating lymphocytes in localized non-small cell lung cancer. Turning to the study itself: Resected tumor was paired with non-adjacent uninvolved lung from the same patient. Notes on the study in general: Tumors had more T cell infiltration than uninvolved lung, per TCRbeta sequencing and CD3 counts.

The ends were cut back, 4 bases at V and 4 bases at J, with 16 bases in the middle. The CDR3 is made up of 15 amino acids. Germline lookup yields CDR1 SGHTA and CDR2 FQGNSA. Sequenced by immunoSEQ multiplex PCR; TCRdb stores in-frame clones only, minus some. The sample consists of around 10,000 clones, roughly 63% of them appearing once. This chain links TRBV7-2 with TRBJ1-2, with D hard to call. The specimen sequenced was uninvolved lung tissue not adjacent to the tumor. The receptor was isolated from a human donor with non-small cell lung cancer. The CDR3 reads CASSSFGGVSYGYTF. In DNA, the CDR3 is TGTGCCAGCAGCTCGTTTGGAGGAGTTTCCTATGGCTACACCTTC.